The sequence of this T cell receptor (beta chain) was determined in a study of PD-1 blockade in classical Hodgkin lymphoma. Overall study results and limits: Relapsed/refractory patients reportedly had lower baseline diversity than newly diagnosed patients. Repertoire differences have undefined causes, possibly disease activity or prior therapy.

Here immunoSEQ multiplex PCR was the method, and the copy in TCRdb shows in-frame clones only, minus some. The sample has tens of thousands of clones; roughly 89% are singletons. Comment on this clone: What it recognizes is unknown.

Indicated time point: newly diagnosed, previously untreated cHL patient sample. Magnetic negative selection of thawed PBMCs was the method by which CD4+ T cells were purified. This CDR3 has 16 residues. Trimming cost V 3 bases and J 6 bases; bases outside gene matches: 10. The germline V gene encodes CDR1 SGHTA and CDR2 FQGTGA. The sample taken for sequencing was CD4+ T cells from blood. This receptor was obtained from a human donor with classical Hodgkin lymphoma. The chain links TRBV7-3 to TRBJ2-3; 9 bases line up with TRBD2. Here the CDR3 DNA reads TGTGCCAGCAGCTTTTCCCTAGCGGGGCCCTCGGATACGCAGTATTTT. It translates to CASSFSLAGPSDTQYF.